The clone carrying this T cell receptor (beta chain) has at least ten counts. This specimen belongs to a study of neurological immune-mediated disorders. Trimming removed 1 base from V and 4 bases from J, with 13 bases in between. The CDR3 covers 14 residues. The V gene's germline CDR1 is DFQATT and CDR2 SNEGSKA (reference sequence). One entry per CDR3 protein results from TCRdb running MiXCR on the 5' RACE reads. The sample records tens of thousands of distinct CDR3 sequences, just under 6% being singletons. This TCR derives from a woman in her late teens or twenties with multiple sclerosis. The chain couples TRBV20-1 to TRBJ1-2, with D perhaps TRBD1 (6 bases). Material: CD4+ T cells from blood. The chain's CDR3 is CSARVGGRAYGYTF. For the CDR3, the DNA is TGCAGTGCTAGAGTCGGGGGGCGGGCCTATGGCTACACCTTC.